The clone carrying this T cell receptor beta chain showed up just once. This sample stems from a study of blood T cell repertoires in COVID-19. Germline V CDR1 and CDR2: SGHTA, FQGTGA. The CDR3 is 17 residues long. Deletions cut 1 base from V and 6 bases from J, with 21 bases between. Libraries were prepared by immunoSEQ multiplex PCR; TCRdb keeps only in-frame clonotypes and omits some of them. Here the sample spans some 250,000 clones, approximately 83% being singletons. This chain links TRBV7-3 with TRBJ1-2; D is undetermined. The receptor comes from a woman in her 30s who had recovered from COVID-19. The sample taken for sequencing was peripheral blood. In DNA form, the CDR3 reads TGTGCCAGCAGCTTAAATCCCCCGACCGCCCCGAGGGATGGCTACACCTTC. Encoded protein: CASSLNPPTAPRDGYTF.